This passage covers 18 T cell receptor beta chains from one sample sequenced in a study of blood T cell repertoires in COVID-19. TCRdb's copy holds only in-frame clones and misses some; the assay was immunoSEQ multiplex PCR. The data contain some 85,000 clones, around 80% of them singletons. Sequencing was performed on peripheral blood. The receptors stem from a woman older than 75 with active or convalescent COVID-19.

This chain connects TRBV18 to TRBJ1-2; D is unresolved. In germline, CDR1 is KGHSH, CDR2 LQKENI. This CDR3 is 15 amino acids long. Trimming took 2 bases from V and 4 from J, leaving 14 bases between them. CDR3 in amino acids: CASSPEPDGGYGYTF. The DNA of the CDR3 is TGTGCCAGCTCACCAGAACCCGACGGCGGCTATGGCTACACCTTC.

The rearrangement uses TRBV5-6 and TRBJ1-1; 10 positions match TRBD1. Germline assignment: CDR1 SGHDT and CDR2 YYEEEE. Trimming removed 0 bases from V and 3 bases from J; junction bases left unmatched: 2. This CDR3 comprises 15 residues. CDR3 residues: CASSLGTGGHTEAFF. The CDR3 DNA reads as TGTGCCAGCAGCTTGGGGACAGGGGGGCACACTGAAGCTTTCTTT.

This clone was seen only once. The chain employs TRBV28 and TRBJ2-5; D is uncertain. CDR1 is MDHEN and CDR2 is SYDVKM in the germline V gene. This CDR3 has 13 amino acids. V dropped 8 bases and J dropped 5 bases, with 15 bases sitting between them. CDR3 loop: CASRASSRETQYF. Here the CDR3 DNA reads TGTGCCAGCCGCGCGTCCTCGCGGGAGACCCAGTACTTC. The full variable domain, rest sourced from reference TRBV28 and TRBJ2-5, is DVKVTQSSRYLVKRTGEKVFLECVQDMDHENMFWYRQDPGLGLRLIYFSYDVKMKEKGDIPEGYSVSREKKERFSLILESASTNQTSMYLCASRASSRETQYFGPGTRLLVL.

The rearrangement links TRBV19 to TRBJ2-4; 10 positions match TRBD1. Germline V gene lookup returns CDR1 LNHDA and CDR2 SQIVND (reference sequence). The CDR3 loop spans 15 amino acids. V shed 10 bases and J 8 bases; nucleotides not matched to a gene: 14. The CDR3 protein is CATIDRDRGGDIQYF. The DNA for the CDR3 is TGTGCCACCATAGACCGGGACAGGGGCGGGGACATTCAGTACTTC.

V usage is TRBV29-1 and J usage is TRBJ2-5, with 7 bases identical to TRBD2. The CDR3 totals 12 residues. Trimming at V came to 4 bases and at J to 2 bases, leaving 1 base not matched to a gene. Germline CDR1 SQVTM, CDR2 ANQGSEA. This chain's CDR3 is CSVGGGQETQYF. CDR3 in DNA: TGCAGCGTTGGGGGAGGGCAAGAGACCCAGTACTTC.

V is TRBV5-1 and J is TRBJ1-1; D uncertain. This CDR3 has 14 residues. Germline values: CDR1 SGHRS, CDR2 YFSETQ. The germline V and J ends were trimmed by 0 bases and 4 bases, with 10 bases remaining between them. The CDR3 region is CASSLAPDFTEAFF. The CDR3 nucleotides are TGCGCCAGCAGCTTGGCTCCAGATTTCACTGAAGCTTTCTTT.

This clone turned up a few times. The CDR3 reads CASSYSSGTGDETQYF. As DNA, the CDR3 is TGTGCCAGCAGCTACTCCTCCGGGACAGGGGACGAGACCCAGTACTTC. This sequence joins TRBV7-8 and TRBJ2-5; 10 bases align to TRBD1. The ends lost 4 bases at V and 5 bases at J; junction bases unmatched: 10. Germline CDR1 and CDR2: SGHVS and FQNEAQ. The CDR3 consists of 16 residues.

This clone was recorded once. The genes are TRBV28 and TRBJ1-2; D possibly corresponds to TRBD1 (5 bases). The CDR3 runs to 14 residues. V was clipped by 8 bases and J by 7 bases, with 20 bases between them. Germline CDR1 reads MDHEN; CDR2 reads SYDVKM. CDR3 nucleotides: TGTGCCAGCGGGGGGGTGTCTCGATCGGGTGGCTACACCTTC. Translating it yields CASGGVSRSGGYTF.

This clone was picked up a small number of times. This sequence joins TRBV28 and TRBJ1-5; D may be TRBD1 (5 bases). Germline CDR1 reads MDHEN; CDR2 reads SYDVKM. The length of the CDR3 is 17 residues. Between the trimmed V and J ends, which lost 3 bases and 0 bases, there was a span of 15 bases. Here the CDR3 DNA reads TGTGCCAGCAGTTTCGGGAGGACACTCTATAGCAATCAGCCCCAGCATTTT. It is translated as CASSFGRTLYSNQPQHF.

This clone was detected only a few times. CDR3 region: CASSSHVRFYGYTF. CDR3 DNA: TGTGCCAGCAGTTCGCACGTCAGATTTTATGGCTACACCTTC. The genes are TRBV27 and TRBJ1-2, with unresolved D. The germline V gene encodes CDR1 MNHEY and CDR2 SMNVEV (reference sequence). Deletions cut 4 bases from V and 5 bases from J, with 14 bases between. This CDR3 spans 14 amino acids.

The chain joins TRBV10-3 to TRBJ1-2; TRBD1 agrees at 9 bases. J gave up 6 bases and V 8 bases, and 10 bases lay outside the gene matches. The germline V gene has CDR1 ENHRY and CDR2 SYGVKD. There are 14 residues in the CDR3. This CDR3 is CAIGDWDRENGYTF. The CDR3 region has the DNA TGTGCCATCGGGGATTGGGACAGGGAGAATGGCTACACCTTC.

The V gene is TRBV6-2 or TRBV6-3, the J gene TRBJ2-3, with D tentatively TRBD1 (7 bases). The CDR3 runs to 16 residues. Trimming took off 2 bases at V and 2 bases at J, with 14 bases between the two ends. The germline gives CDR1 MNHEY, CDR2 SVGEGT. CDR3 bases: TGTGCCAGCAGTTACATCAGGGGGGCCATCACAGATACGCAGTATTTT. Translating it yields CASSYIRGAITDTQYF.

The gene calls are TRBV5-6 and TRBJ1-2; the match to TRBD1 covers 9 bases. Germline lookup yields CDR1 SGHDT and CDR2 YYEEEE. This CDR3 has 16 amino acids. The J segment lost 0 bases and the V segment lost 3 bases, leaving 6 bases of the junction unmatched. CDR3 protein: CASSSIRQGANYGYTF. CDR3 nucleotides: TGTGCCAGCAGCTCAATACGACAGGGGGCTAACTATGGCTACACCTTC.

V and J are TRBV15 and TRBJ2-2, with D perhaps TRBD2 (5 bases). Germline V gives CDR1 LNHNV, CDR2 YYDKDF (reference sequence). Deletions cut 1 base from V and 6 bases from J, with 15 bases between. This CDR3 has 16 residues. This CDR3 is CATSRVGRGKAGELFF. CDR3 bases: TGTGCCACCAGCAGAGTAGGACGAGGGAAGGCCGGGGAGCTGTTTTTT. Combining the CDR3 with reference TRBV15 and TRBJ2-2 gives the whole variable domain DAMVIQNPRYQVTQFGKPVTLSCSQTLNHNVMYWYQQKSSQAPKLLFHYYDKDFNNEADTPDNFQSRRPNTSFCFLDIRSPGLGDTAMYLCATSRVGRGKAGELFFGEGSRLTVL.

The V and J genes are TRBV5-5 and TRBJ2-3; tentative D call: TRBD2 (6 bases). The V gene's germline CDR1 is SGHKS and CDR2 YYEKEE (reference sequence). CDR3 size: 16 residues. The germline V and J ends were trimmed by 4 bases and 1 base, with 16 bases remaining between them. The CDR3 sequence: CASSPMGAGRTDTQYF. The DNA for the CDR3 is TGTGCCAGCAGCCCCATGGGTGCGGGGCGCACAGATACGCAGTATTTT.

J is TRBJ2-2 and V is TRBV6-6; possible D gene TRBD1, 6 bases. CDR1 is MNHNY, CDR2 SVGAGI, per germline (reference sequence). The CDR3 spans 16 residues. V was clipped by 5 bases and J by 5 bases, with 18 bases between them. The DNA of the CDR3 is TGTGCCAGCAGTATTCTCTCAGGGGTAGGAACCGGGGAGCTGTTTTTT. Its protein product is CASSILSGVGTGELFF.

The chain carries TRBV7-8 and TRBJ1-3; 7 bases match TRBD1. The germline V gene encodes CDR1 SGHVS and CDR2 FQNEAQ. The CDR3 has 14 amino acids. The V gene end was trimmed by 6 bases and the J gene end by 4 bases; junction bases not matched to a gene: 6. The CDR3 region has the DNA TGTGCCAGCAGACTCACAGGGGCCGGAAACACCATATATTTT. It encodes CASRLTGAGNTIYF.

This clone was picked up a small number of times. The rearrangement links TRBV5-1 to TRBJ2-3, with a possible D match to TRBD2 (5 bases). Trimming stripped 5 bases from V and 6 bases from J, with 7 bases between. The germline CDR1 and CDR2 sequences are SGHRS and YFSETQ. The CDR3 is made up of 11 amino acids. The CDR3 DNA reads TGCGCCAGCAGATCGGGGGATACGCAGTATTTT. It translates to CASRSGDTQYF.